Below are 3 T cell receptor beta chains sequenced from a single sample in a study of Tregs in tolerant kidney transplant recipients. Using immunoSEQ multiplex PCR, the repertoire was profiled, and TCRdb retains in-frame clones only, with some absent. The table lists some 69,000 clones, less than 90% of them singletons, with more than 4% in the top ten. The sequencing sample was made of CD4+ T cells from blood. The source of these receptors is a human donor in good health.

The chain uses TRBV18 and TRBJ2-1; D gene ambiguous. Looked up from germline, CDR1 is KGHSH and CDR2 is LQKENI. The CDR3 consists of 16 residues. The germline V and J ends were trimmed by 3 bases and 0 bases, with 12 bases remaining between them. The CDR3 region is CASSPSSDVSYNEQFF. The CDR3 bases are TGTGCCAGCTCACCCTCGTCGGATGTCTCCTACAATGAGCAGTTCTTC.

V usage is TRBV2 and J usage is TRBJ1-2, with 7 nucleotides matching TRBD1. Per germline, CDR1 SNHLY and CDR2 FYNNEI. This CDR3 is built from 14 residues. V was pared by 6 bases and J by 6 bases, with 10 bases of the junction left unmatched. CDR3 nucleotides: TGTGCCAGCAGGAACAGGGGATTCCTCAATGGCTACACCTTC. Protein sequence: CASRNRGFLNGYTF.

The rearrangement joins TRBV2 to TRBJ1-1, with unresolved D. The CDR3 contains 15 residues. Germline V gives CDR1 SNHLY, CDR2 FYNNEI. Trimming pared 2 bases from V and 4 bases from J, leaving 14 bases between. The CDR3 region is CASSETPGLSTEAFF. In DNA form, the CDR3 reads TGTGCCAGCAGTGAAACTCCGGGCTTGAGCACTGAAGCTTTCTTT.